Following are 8 T cell receptor beta chains from one sample sequenced in a study of T cells after yellow fever vaccination. TCRdb ran MiXCR on the 5' RACE reads and lists one entry per CDR3 protein. Among a few hundred thousand distinct CDR3 sequences listed, around 13% were seen once. Here the sequenced sample was CD4+ T cells sorted from PBMCs, taken 15 days after the yellow fever booster vaccination. These receptor sequences come from a man younger than 35 who received the YFV17D yellow fever vaccine.

This clonotype has only a few counts. The chain uses TRBV6-5 and TRBJ2-7; D perhaps matches TRBD2 (5 bases). From germline, CDR1 is MNHEY and CDR2 SVGAGI. With 0 bases removed from V and 0 bases from J, the gap between germline ends came to 15 bases. There are 17 residues in the CDR3. The CDR3: CASSYSYSAGSSYEQYF. CDR3 nucleotide sequence: TGTGCCAGCAGTTACTCGTACTCGGCTGGGAGCTCCTACGAGCAGTACTTC.

This clonotype appeared a few times. The chain joins TRBV13 to TRBJ1-1, with 8 bases identical to TRBD1. This CDR3 is built from 15 residues. The V gene's germline CDR1 is PRHDT and CDR2 FYEKMQ (reference sequence). V was pared by 4 bases and J by 4 bases, with 8 bases of the junction left unmatched. Written as DNA, the CDR3 is TGTGCCAGCAGCTCTCCGGACAGGGCGTCCACTGAAGCTTTCTTT. This encodes CASSSPDRASTEAFF.

The CDR3 DNA follows: TGCGCCAGCAGCCAAAGCGACGGACTAGCGGGGGCTGATACGCAGTATTTT. It translates to CASSQSDGLAGADTQYF. The chain carries TRBV4-1 and TRBJ2-3; TRBD2 matches at 13 bases. The germline gives CDR1 MGHRA, CDR2 YSYEKL. The junction had 8 bases not matched to a gene; V was cut back by 2 bases and J by 6 bases. The CDR3 covers 17 residues.

This clonotype was picked up many times. This chain uses TRBV12-3 or TRBV12-4 with TRBJ2-7; 10 bases agree with TRBD1. V lost 4 bases, J lost 0 bases, and 0 bases stayed unmatched. The CDR3 has 14 residues. DNA of the CDR3: TGTGCCAGCAGTTGGGACAGGGGCTCCTACGAGCAGTACTTC. This sequence encodes CASSWDRGSYEQYF.

The V call is TRBV7-9, the J call TRBJ1-6, with D tentatively TRBD1 (5 bases). The CDR3 extends over 15 amino acids. Deletions cut 1 base from V and 6 bases from J, with 10 bases between. Germline values: CDR1 SEHNR, CDR2 FQNEAQ (reference sequence). The CDR3 DNA is TGTGCCAGCAGCTTAGTTCCAGGGTCTAATTCACCCCTCCACTTT. Translation gives CASSLVPGSNSPLHF.

This chain uses TRBV7-2 with TRBJ2-3, with 10 bases lining up with TRBD2. Germline lookup yields CDR1 SGHTA and CDR2 FQGNSA. V was clipped by 3 bases and J by 2 bases; unmatched bases: 2. The CDR3 loop spans 15 amino acids. The CDR3: CASSLGTSATDTQYF. The CDR3 nucleotides are TGTGCCAGCAGCTTGGGGACTAGCGCCACAGATACGCAGTATTTT.

This clonotype was picked up a small number of times. The CDR3 protein is CASSPNRGGNEQFF. For the CDR3, the DNA is TGTGCCAGCAGCCCCAACCGCGGGGGGAATGAGCAGTTCTTC. The rearrangement links TRBV14 to TRBJ2-1; TRBD2 matches at 8 bases. This CDR3 spans 14 amino acids. V trimming: 4 bases; J trimming: 7 bases; junction bases outside the gene matches: 6. Germline V gives CDR1 SGHDN, CDR2 FVKESK.

The table lists this clonotype with a few counts. The chain uses TRBV4-1 and TRBJ2-4; D might be TRBD2 (5 bases). Germline CDR1 MGHRA, CDR2 YSYEKL. Trimming stripped 0 bases from V and 4 bases from J, with 13 bases between. There are 16 residues in the CDR3. The CDR3 DNA follows: TGCGCCAGCAGCCAAGATCGGGTGCGGACTAAAAACATTCAGTACTTC. Translation gives CASSQDRVRTKNIQYF.